This T cell receptor (beta chain) was sequenced for a study of siplizumab effects on memory and regulatory T cells. Study-level information: Siplizumab-treated (1 ug/mL) and drug-free mixed lymphocyte reactions were paired.

Study observations and caveats: Naive or memory phenotype assignment was not possible for roughly 75-96% of proliferating CD4+ or CD8+ clones. There appeared to be greater diversity in naive T cells than in memory cells, and naive T cells seemed major contributors to the alloresponse.

This table comes from immunoSEQ multiplex PCR, and its TCRdb copy is limited to in-frame clones, with some not included. The sample contains about 3,400 clones, 55% of which appear only once. Turning to this clone: What it binds is unknown.

Mixed lymphocyte reaction cells were cocultured at 37°C for 5 to 6 days. The reaction combined CFSE-labelled responder PBMCs and Violet Dye-labelled stimulator PBMCs at a 1:1 ratio. Sequenced: CFSE-low (dividing) CD8+ T cells sorted from an allogeneic mixed lymphocyte reaction. The origin of this receptor is a human donor in good health; the cells came from an allogeneic mixed lymphocyte reaction. Some clones in this sample may be carry-over from other donors' samples.

The CDR3 DNA sequence: TGTGCCAGCAGCTTGGACAGGGGCGGGAACACTGAAGCTTTCTTT. This encodes CASSLDRGGNTEAFF. The chain employs TRBV11-2 and TRBJ1-1, with 9 bases that match TRBD1. The V segment lost 3 bases and the J segment 1 base; nucleotides outside the gene matches: 3. The germline V gene encodes CDR1 SGHAT and CDR2 FQNNGV. This CDR3 has 15 amino acids.